The present T cell receptor beta chain was sequenced within a study of naive and memory T cell subsets. Two oligonucleotides, mixed equimolar, formed the beta constant-region primer covering TRBC1 and TRBC2. TCRdb independently ran MiXCR on the UMI-ligation and nested PCR reads; one entry per CDR3 protein. Of 140,000 to 150,000 distinct CDR3 sequences detected, about a sixth appear once; the ten largest clones hold just over 0.14%. The trim removed 6 bases at V and 7 bases at J, leaving 23 bases unmatched. This CDR3 is built from 18 residues. CDR1 and CDR2 (germline): SEHNR, FQNEAQ (reference sequence).

The sample was naive CD4+ T cells from blood. The rearrangement uses TRBV7-9 and TRBJ2-7, with TRBD2 matching 8 bases. This clonotype was obtained from a human donor in good health. DNA of the CDR3: TGTGCCAGCAGGCCCGACAGCCTCGGGACTCCCGGGAGGGGGGAGCAGTACTTC. Its translation is CASRPDSLGTPGRGEQYF. Full variable domain (missing parts from reference TRBV7-9 and TRBJ2-7): DTGVSQNPRHKITKRGQNVTFRCDPISEHNRLYWYRQTLGQGPEFLTYFQNEAQLEKSRLLSDRFSAERPKGSFSTLEIQRTEQGDSAMYLCASRPDSLGTPGRGEQYFGPGTRLTVT.